This T cell receptor (beta chain) was observed in a study of T cells in Graves' hyperthyroidism and ophthalmopathy. Whole-study results and caveats: Blood held most thyroid clonotypes expanded above 0.001 frequency.

This CDR3 region has 18 residues. Trimming cost V 3 bases and J 2 bases; bases outside gene matches: 13. CDR1 and CDR2 from the germline V gene are MNHEY and SVGEGT. This clonotype was detected ten times or more. Its antigen is as yet unknown. TCR beta CDR3 region amplification was performed from RNA transcripts. TCR CDR3 underwent first-round RT-PCR with the HTBI primer set. TCRdb independently ran MiXCR on the multiplex PCR reads; one entry per CDR3 protein. The sample has about 610,000 distinct CDR3 sequences; around 15% are singletons. Thyroid ultrasound, orbital computed tomography, clinical symptoms, and serum thyroxine and TRAb underpinned diagnoses.

Sequencing was carried out using blood. This clonotype was obtained from a woman aged 35 to 49 with Graves' ophthalmopathy. This chain uses TRBV6-2 or TRBV6-3 with TRBJ1-1, with 9 positions matching TRBD1. CDR3 nucleotide sequence: TGTGCCAGCAGTTATGTAACAGGGGGCACCACTTTTAACACTGAAGCTTTCTTT. Translated: CASSYVTGGTTFNTEAFF.